The next 31 T cell receptor beta chains were all read from a single sample in a study of post-analysis software for immune sequencing data. Which antigens these TCRs recognize remains unknown. Broader study findings: In patients, TRBV5-6, TRBV5-1 and TRBV20-1 belonged to five or six TRBV segments found more frequently than in controls.

Each TCR beta cDNA library carried unique molecular identifiers. TCRdb re-analysed the PCR reads in MiXCR, keeping a single row per CDR3 protein. The table lists 350,000 to 500,000 distinct CDR3 sequences, about 40% of them singletons, with 7.6% in the top ten. The sequencing input was blood. Receptors originate from a girl aged 2-10 years with multiple sclerosis.

The table lists this clonotype with a few counts. The rearrangement links TRBV27 to TRBJ1-1, with unresolved D. The V and J ends lost 3 bases and 1 base respectively, with 9 bases between them. CDR3 size: 14 residues. CDR1 MNHEY and CDR2 SMNVEV come from the germline V gene (reference sequence). The CDR3 DNA is TGTGCCAGCAGTTTGTCCCCGGGGAACACTGAAGCTTTCTTT. Its protein product is CASSLSPGNTEAFF.

The V gene is TRBV7-9, the J gene TRBJ2-7, with D perhaps being TRBD1 or TRBD2 (5 bases each). The CDR3 sequence is 13 residues long. V lost 3 bases to trimming and J lost 5 bases, with 11 bases between them. Germline CDR1 and CDR2: SEHNR and FQNEAQ (reference sequence). CDR3 DNA sequence: TGTGCCAGCAGCTTGAGGGGTATGCACGAGCAGTACTTC. Its translation: CASSLRGMHEQYF.

The chain employs TRBV9 and TRBJ1-1; D may be TRBD1 (6 bases). V was clipped by 4 bases and J by 4 bases, with 23 bases between them. Germline assignment: CDR1 SGDLS and CDR2 YYNGEE. This CDR3 region has 17 residues. CDR3 coding DNA: TGTGCCAGCAGCTCGCAGGACAGCCTTGCGAAATCCACTGAAGCTTTCTTT. This gives the protein CASSSQDSLAKSTEAFF.

This chain uses TRBV20-1 with TRBJ2-7; no clear D gene. V was shortened by 2 bases and J by 7 bases, with 15 bases between the two germline ends. This CDR3 is 13 amino acids long. Germline V lookup: CDR1 DFQATT, CDR2 SNEGSKA (reference sequence). The DNA of the CDR3 is TGCAGTGCTAGAAAGGTCCTATCTTTAGAGCAGTACTTC. This encodes CSARKVLSLEQYF.

This clonotype turned up a few times. The V and J genes are TRBV12-3 or TRBV12-4 and TRBJ2-5; D may match TRBD1 or TRBD2 (6 bases each). Trimming took 2 bases from V and 5 from J, leaving 18 bases between them. The CDR3 is 16 amino acids. DNA for the CDR3: TGTGCCAGCAGTTTATATCTTTGGGGGGCAGGGGAGACCCAGTACTTC. It translates to CASSLYLWGAGETQYF.

The gene calls are TRBV28 and TRBJ1-5; D not resolved. Per germline, CDR1 MDHEN and CDR2 SYDVKM. CDR3 length equals 13 residues. Trimming removed 8 bases from V and 0 bases from J, with 8 bases in between. CDR3 in amino acids: CASWGFSNQPQHF. The CDR3 bases are TGTGCCAGCTGGGGTTTTAGCAATCAGCCCCAGCATTTT.

V usage is TRBV4-2 and J usage is TRBJ1-5; 9 nucleotides line up with TRBD1. The CDR3 runs to 16 residues. Germline V gene sequence: CDR1 LGHNA, CDR2 YNFKEQ. The V and J ends lost 0 bases and 6 bases, in that order; junction bases with no gene match: 6. CDR3 sequence reads: CASSQDYRGQGQPQHF. The CDR3 region has the DNA TGTGCCAGCAGCCAAGATTACAGGGGGCAGGGTCAGCCCCAGCATTTT.

This clonotype has only a few counts. This chain uses TRBV6-1 with TRBJ2-3, with unresolved D. Trimming shortened V by 4 bases and J by 0 bases, and 8 bases separated the two germline ends. The germline gives CDR1 MNHNS, CDR2 SASEGT. The CDR3 sequence is 14 residues long. In DNA, the CDR3 is TGTGCCAGCAGTGTCCGAGCGAGCACAGATACGCAGTATTTT. It translates to CASSVRASTDTQYF.

On this clonotype itself: A read error may produce the germline difference seen at one junction end. The rearrangement links TRBV24-1 to TRBJ2-3; 11 positions agree with TRBD1. Germline lookup yields CDR1 KGHDR and CDR2 SFDVKD. This CDR3 has 18 amino acids. CDR3 sequence: CAASDLQDRGQKTDTQYF. Here the CDR3 DNA reads TGTGCCGCCAGTGATTTGCAGGACAGGGGGCAAAAGACAGATACGCAGTATTTT.

The chain carries TRBV5-6 and TRBJ2-3, with 7 bases identical to TRBD1. The V segment lost 0 bases and the J segment 4 bases; nucleotides outside the gene matches: 2. The CDR3 covers 14 residues. CDR1 is SGHDT and CDR2 is YYEEEE in the germline V gene. The CDR3 is CASSLDRGPDTQYF. CDR3 DNA sequence: TGTGCCAGCAGCTTGGACAGGGGCCCAGATACGCAGTATTTT.

This clonotype was detected only once. V gene TRBV9 combines with J gene TRBJ2-1; 8 positions agree with TRBD1. Germline lookup yields CDR1 SGDLS and CDR2 YYNGEE. CDR3 length equals 16 residues. V gave up 4 bases and J gave up 4 bases; unmatched junction bases: 10. CDR3 DNA sequence: TGTGCCAGCAGCCCTGGGAGCCAGGGGGCATACAATGAGCAGTTCTTC. Residues: CASSPGSQGAYNEQFF. Combining the CDR3 with reference TRBV9 and TRBJ2-1 gives the whole variable domain DSGVTQTPKHLITATGQRVTLRCSPRSGDLSVYWYQQSLDQGLQFLIQYYNGEERAKGNILERFSAQQFPDLHSELNLSSLELGDSALYFCASSPGSQGAYNEQFFGPGTRLTVL.

V usage is TRBV3-1 and J usage is TRBJ2-2; TRBD2 matches at 7 bases. The junction had 9 bases not matched to a gene; V was cut back by 4 bases and J by 4 bases. There are 16 residues in the CDR3. The germline V gene encodes CDR1 LGHDT and CDR2 YNNKEL (reference sequence). In DNA form, the CDR3 reads TGTGCCAGCAGCCGCAGACTAGCCACGGGCACCGGGGAGCTGTTTTTT. Its translation: CASSRRLATGTGELFF.

This clonotype was detected only once. The chain combines TRBV7-2 with TRBJ1-2, with 8 bases that match TRBD1. Germline loops: CDR1 SGHTA, CDR2 FQGNSA. CDR3 length: 18 amino acids. V lost 6 bases to trimming and J lost 0 bases; unmatched junction nucleotides: 15. The CDR3 DNA sequence: TGTGCCAGCAGGCCGAATGACGAGACAGGGGACTCTAACTATGGCTACACCTTC. Translation gives CASRPNDETGDSNYGYTF.

The genes are TRBV7-9 and TRBJ2-7, with D perhaps matching TRBD1 (7 bases). Germline lookup yields CDR1 SEHNR and CDR2 FQNEAQ (reference sequence). The CDR3 covers 15 residues. V gave up 2 bases and J gave up 3 bases, with 14 bases separating them. CDR3 protein: CASSLPPGGLYEQYF. The CDR3 nucleotides read TGTGCCAGCAGCTTACCCCCAGGGGGGCTCTACGAGCAGTACTTC.

The gene calls are TRBV4-1 and TRBJ2-1, with D tentatively TRBD1 or TRBD2 (6 bases each). This CDR3 is built from 15 residues. Germline values: CDR1 MGHRA, CDR2 YSYEKL. V lost 0 bases and J lost 6, with 12 bases in between. CDR3 amino acids: CASSQEARGGNEQFF. As DNA, the CDR3 is TGCGCCAGCAGCCAAGAGGCCAGGGGAGGCAATGAGCAGTTCTTC.

The chain uses TRBV3-1 and TRBJ2-3; no firm D call. The CDR3 totals 12 residues. Germline V gives CDR1 LGHDT, CDR2 YNNKEL (reference sequence). Trimming cost V 1 base and J 5 bases, with 4 bases left between them. CDR3 sequence reads: CASSQVEDTQYF. The CDR3 DNA is TGTGCCAGCAGCCAAGTGGAAGATACGCAGTATTTT.

This clonotype turned up a few times. This chain uses TRBV7-3 with TRBJ2-3, with a possible D match to TRBD1 (5 bases). V lost 5 bases and J 0 bases, leaving 12 bases between the germline ends. This CDR3 contains 15 residues. The germline CDR1 and CDR2 sequences are SGHTA and FQGTGA. The CDR3 DNA sequence: TGTGCCAGCAGCAAACAGGCTATTAGCACAGATACGCAGTATTTT. Translated: CASSKQAISTDTQYF. Using reference TRBV7-3 and TRBJ2-3 for the parts outside the CDR3, the full variable domain is GAGVSQTPSNKVTEKGKYVELRCDPISGHTALYWYRQSLGQGPEFLIYFQGTGAADDSGLPNDRFFAVRPEGSVSTLKIQRTERGDSAVYLCASSKQAISTDTQYFGPGTRLTVL.

This clonotype was seen a few times. The chain carries TRBV7-9 and TRBJ2-3; D could derive from TRBD1 or TRBD2 (5 bases each). Per the germline V gene, CDR1 is SEHNR and CDR2 is FQNEAQ (reference sequence). V lost 4 bases to trimming and J lost 2 bases, with 16 bases between them. The CDR3 contains 16 residues. The chain's CDR3 is CASSSRAGTDTDTQYF. The CDR3, as DNA: TGTGCCAGCAGCTCAAGAGCCGGGACGGACACAGATACGCAGTATTTT.

This clonotype occurred a few times. V gene TRBV6-6 combines with J gene TRBJ1-5; no clear D gene. The CDR3 has 16 residues. Germline V gives CDR1 MNHNY, CDR2 SVGAGI (reference sequence). Trimming took 1 base from V and 1 from J, leaving 11 bases between them. CDR3 loop: CASSYYGEISNQPQHF. DNA for the CDR3: TGTGCCAGCAGTTACTACGGGGAAATAAGCAATCAGCCCCAGCATTTT.

Only a few counts were recorded for this clonotype. The chain has TRBV6-5 and TRBJ1-4; TRBD1 agrees at 7 bases. The CDR3 runs 14 residues. V lost 5 bases to trimming and J lost 7 bases; unmatched junction nucleotides: 7. In germline, CDR1 is MNHEY, CDR2 SVGAGI. The CDR3 DNA is TGTGCCAGCAGTGTACAGGGGTCTCGTGAAAAACTGTTTTTT. It encodes CASSVQGSREKLFF.

A few counts support this clonotype. This chain joins TRBV4-1 and TRBJ2-6; a weak D match, TRBD1 (6 bases). V dropped 3 bases and J dropped 4 bases, with 19 bases sitting between them. Germline V gene data show CDR1 as MGHRA and CDR2 as YSYEKL. This CDR3 has 18 amino acids. The CDR3 DNA sequence: TGCGCCAGCAGCCACCCCCGGAGGACAGCGGCGGGGGCCAACGTCCTGACTTTC. It specifies CASSHPRRTAAGANVLTF.

The chain joins TRBV5-6 to TRBJ2-2; 9 bases match TRBD2. The CDR3 spans 17 residues. In germline, CDR1 is SGHDT, CDR2 YYEEEE. With V trimmed by 1 base and J by 6 bases, 10 bases remained unmatched. CDR3 sequence reads: CASSLSPGLALAGELFF. CDR3 bases: TGTGCCAGCAGCTTGAGTCCGGGACTAGCTTTGGCCGGGGAGCTGTTTTTT.

This clonotype was seen more than once but under ten times. This chain uses TRBV5-5 with TRBJ2-3, with TRBD1 identical over 8 bases. Germline loops: CDR1 SGHKS, CDR2 YYEKEE (reference sequence). V lost 4 bases to trimming and J lost 7 bases; unmatched junction nucleotides: 8. The length of the CDR3 is 14 residues. The CDR3, as DNA: TGTGCCAGCAGCCTGGTAACAGGGGGAAATACGCAGTATTTT. Its translation is CASSLVTGGNTQYF.

The V call is TRBV6-2 or TRBV6-3, the J call TRBJ1-4; 7 bases align to TRBD1. The V segment lost 6 bases and the J segment 3 bases; nucleotides outside the gene matches: 7. The CDR3 sequence is 15 residues long. Germline V CDR1 and CDR2: MNHEY, SVGEGT. The CDR3 nucleotides read TGTGCCAGCAGCACCAGGGGGAGAGCTAATGAAAAACTGTTTTTT. Translation: CASSTRGRANEKLFF.

The gene calls are TRBV7-2 and TRBJ2-7; the D is unclear. Germline V gives CDR1 SGHTA, CDR2 FQGNSA. Trimming took off 4 bases at V and 6 bases at J, with 13 bases between the two ends. This CDR3 is built from 13 residues. CDR3 bases: TGTGCCAGCAGCTCTAATCCAGCCTCCGAGCAGTACTTC. Translation: CASSSNPASEQYF.

This CDR3 is CASKFDRLTDTQYF. As DNA, the CDR3 is TGTGCCAGCAAGTTCGACAGGCTCACAGATACGCAGTATTTT. The chain is built from TRBV27 and TRBJ2-3; D is perhaps TRBD1 (6 bases). The CDR3 has 14 amino acids. Germline values: CDR1 MNHEY, CDR2 SMNVEV (reference sequence). The V end lost 7 bases, the J end lost 2 bases, and 13 bases lay between the germline ends.

The gene calls are TRBV5-1 and TRBJ2-5; D ambiguous. The DNA end lines up better with TRBJ2-7; the J call may be wrong. There are 15 residues in the CDR3. The V gene's germline CDR1 is SGHRS and CDR2 YFSETQ. CDR3 loop: CASSPKVTVSYEQYF. The CDR3 nucleotides read TGCGCCAGCAGCCCGAAGGTGACGGTCTCCTACGAGCAGTACTTC.

This clonotype was seen ten or more times. The chain uses TRBV6-6 and TRBJ2-7; 9 bases match TRBD1. J gave up 2 bases and V 6 bases, and 8 bases lay outside the gene matches. The CDR3 is 15 residues long. Germline CDR1 reads MNHNY; CDR2 reads SVGAGI (reference sequence). This CDR3 is CASSRSGTGTYEQYF. The CDR3 bases are TGTGCCAGCAGCCGTTCCGGGACAGGGACCTACGAGCAGTACTTC.

The gene calls are TRBV5-1 and TRBJ2-7; the match to TRBD1 covers 8 bases. V was clipped by 4 bases and J by 3 bases; unmatched bases: 6. The germline gives CDR1 SGHRS, CDR2 YFSETQ. This CDR3 is built from 14 residues. This chain's CDR3 is CASSHGQGNYEQYF. The DNA of the CDR3 is TGCGCCAGCAGCCATGGACAGGGAAACTACGAGCAGTACTTC.

V is TRBV20-1 and J is TRBJ2-3; 8 nucleotides match TRBD2. Trimming cost V 3 bases and J 2 bases; bases outside gene matches: 7. The length of the CDR3 is 15 residues. Germline-derived CDR1 and CDR2 are DFQATT and SNEGSKA (reference sequence). CDR3 in amino acids: CSASGGGLFTDTQYF. Written as DNA, the CDR3 is TGCAGTGCTAGCGGGGGGGGCCTTTTCACAGATACGCAGTATTTT.

The V gene is TRBV28, the J gene TRBJ2-5; 8 nucleotides line up with TRBD1. Trimming at V came to 3 bases and at J to 4 bases, leaving 10 bases not matched to a gene. CDR1 MDHEN and CDR2 SYDVKM come from the germline V gene. The CDR3 extends over 16 amino acids. CDR3 sequence: CASSLPDRGGRETQYF. For the CDR3, the DNA is TGTGCCAGCAGTTTGCCTGACAGGGGTGGTCGAGAGACCCAGTACTTC.